This T cell receptor (beta chain) was sequenced for a study of OX40 agonist ivuxolimab in advanced cancers. Study overall: Intravenous ivuxolimab at 0.01 to 10 mg/kg was given to patients every 2 weeks. Regarding the study as a whole: Low normalized clonal expansion also occurred in some nonresponding patients.

The V end lost 1 base, the J end lost 8 bases, and 6 bases lay between the germline ends. Germline V gives CDR1 SGHAT, CDR2 FQNNGV. CDR3 length: 13 residues. Samples of blood were obtained at baseline, on cycle 4 day 1, and on cycle 7 day 1. Only in-frame clones appear in the TCRdb table, and some are missing; sequencing was by immunoSEQ multiplex PCR. This table holds roughly 65,000 clones, over 75% found once. With regard to this clone: What it binds is not known.

The sample in question was CD4+ or CD8+ T cells sorted from blood, obtained in a trial of the OX40 agonist ivuxolimab. This chain uses TRBV11-2 with TRBJ1-6; unclear D gene. The sequence was collected from an adult with an advanced solid tumor such as melanoma, head and neck, liver or kidney cancer. The CDR3 DNA is TGTGCCAGCAGCTTAGGAGGGTATTCACCCCTCCACTTT. It codes for CASSLGGYSPLHF.